This T cell receptor beta chain was sequenced in a study of T cells after yellow fever vaccination. MiXCR was run by TCRdb on the 5' RACE reads, yielding one entry per CDR3 protein. Among under 700,000 distinct CDR3 sequences listed, less than 20% were seen once. The length of the CDR3 is 14 residues. Germline V lookup: CDR1 SGHDT, CDR2 YYEEEE. Trimming left V 4 bases short and J 10 bases short, with 15 bases between. Here the sequenced sample was PBMCs, taken less than 6 days after the first yellow fever vaccination. The receptor was derived from a man in his late teens or twenties who received the YFV17D yellow fever vaccine. The chain carries TRBV5-6 and TRBJ1-6; D remains unclear. CDR3: CASSADWARSPLHF. The CDR3 DNA sequence: TGTGCCAGCAGCGCCGACTGGGCCCGCTCACCCCTCCACTTT.